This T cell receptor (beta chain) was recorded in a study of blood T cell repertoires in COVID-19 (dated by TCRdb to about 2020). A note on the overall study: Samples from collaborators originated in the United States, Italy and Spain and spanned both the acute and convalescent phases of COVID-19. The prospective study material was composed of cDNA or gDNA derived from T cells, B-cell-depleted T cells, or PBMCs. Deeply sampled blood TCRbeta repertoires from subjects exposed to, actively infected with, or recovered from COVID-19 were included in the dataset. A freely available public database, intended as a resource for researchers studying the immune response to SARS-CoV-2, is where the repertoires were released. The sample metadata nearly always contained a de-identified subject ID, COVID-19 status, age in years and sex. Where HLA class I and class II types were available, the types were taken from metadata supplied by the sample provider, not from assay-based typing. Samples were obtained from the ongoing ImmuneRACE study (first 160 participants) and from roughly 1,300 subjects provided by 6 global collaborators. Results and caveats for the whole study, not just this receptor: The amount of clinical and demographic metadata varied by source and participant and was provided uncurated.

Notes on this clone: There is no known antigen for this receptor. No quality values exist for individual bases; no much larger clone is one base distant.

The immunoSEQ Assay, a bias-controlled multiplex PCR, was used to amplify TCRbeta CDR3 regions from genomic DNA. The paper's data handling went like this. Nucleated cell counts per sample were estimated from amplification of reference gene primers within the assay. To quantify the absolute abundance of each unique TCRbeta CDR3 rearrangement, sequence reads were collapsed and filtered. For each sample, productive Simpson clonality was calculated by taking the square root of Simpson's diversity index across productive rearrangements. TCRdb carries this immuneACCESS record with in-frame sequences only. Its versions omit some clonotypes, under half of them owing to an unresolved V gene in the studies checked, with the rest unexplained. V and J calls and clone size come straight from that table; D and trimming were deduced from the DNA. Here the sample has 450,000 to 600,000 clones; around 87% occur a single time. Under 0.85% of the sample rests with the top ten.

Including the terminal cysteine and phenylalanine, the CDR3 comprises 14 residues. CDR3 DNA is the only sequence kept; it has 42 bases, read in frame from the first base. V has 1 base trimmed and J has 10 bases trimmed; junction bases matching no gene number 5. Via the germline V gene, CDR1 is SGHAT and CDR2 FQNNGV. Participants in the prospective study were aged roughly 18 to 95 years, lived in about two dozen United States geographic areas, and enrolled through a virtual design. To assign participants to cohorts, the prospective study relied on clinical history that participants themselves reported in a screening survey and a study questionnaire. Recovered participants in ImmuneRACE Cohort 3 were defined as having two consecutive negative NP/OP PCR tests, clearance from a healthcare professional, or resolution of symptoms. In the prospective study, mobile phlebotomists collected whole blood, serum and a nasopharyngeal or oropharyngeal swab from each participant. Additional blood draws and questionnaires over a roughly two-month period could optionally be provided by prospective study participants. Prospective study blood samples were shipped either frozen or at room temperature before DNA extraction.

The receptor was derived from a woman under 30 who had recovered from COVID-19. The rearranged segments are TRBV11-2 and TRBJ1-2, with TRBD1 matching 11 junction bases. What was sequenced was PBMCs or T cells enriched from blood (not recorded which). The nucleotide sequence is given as TGTGCCAGCAGCTTAGTTGGGACAGGGGGTGTCTACACCTTC. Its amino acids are CASSLVGTGGVYTF.